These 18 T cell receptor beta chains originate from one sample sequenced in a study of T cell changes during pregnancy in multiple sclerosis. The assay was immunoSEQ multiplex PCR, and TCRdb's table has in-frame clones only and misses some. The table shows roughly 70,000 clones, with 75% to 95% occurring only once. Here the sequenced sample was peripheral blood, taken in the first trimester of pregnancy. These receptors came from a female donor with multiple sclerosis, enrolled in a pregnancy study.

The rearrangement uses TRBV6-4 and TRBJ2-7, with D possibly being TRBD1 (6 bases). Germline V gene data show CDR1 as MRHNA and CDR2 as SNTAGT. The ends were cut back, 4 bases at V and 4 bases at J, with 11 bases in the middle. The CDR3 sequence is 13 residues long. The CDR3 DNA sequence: TGTGCCAGCAGTGTAGGCAGGGGTTACGAGCAGTACTTC. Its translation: CASSVGRGYEQYF.

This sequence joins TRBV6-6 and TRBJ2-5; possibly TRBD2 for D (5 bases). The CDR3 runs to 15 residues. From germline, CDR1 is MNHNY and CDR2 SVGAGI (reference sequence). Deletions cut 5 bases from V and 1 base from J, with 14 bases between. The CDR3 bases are TGTGCCAGCAGTAATTACGCGGGCGTCCAAGAGACCCAGTACTTC. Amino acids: CASSNYAGVQETQYF.

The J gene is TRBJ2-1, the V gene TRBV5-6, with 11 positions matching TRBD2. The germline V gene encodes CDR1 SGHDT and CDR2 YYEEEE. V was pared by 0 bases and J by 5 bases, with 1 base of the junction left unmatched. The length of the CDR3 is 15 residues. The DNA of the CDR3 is TGTGCCAGCAGCTTGGGACTAGCGGGACACAATGAGCAGTTCTTC. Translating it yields CASSLGLAGHNEQFF.

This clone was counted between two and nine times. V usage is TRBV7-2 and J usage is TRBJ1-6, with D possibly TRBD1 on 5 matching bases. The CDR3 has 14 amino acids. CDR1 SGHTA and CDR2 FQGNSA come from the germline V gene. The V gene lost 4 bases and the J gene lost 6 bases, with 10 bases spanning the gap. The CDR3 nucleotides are TGTGCCAGCAGCTCCGGGGGGGGTAATTCACCCCTCCACTTT. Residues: CASSSGGGNSPLHF.

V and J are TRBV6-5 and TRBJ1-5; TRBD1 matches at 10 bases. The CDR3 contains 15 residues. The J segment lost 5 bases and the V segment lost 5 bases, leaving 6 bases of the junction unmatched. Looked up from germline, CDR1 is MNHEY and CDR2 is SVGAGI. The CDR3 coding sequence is TGTGCCAGCAGTCGGACAGGGGGGAGAGATCAGCCCCAGCATTTT. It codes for CASSRTGGRDQPQHF.

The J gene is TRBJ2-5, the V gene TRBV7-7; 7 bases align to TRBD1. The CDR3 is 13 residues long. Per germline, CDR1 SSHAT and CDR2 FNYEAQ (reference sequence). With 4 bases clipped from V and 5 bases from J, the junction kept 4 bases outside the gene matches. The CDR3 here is CASSSDRVETQYF. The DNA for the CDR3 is TGTGCCAGCAGCTCAGACAGGGTGGAGACCCAGTACTTC. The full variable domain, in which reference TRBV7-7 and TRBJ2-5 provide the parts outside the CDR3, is GAGVSQSPRYKVTKRGQDVTLRCDPISSHATLYWYQQALGQGPEFLTYFNYEAQPDKSGLPSDRFSAERPEGSISTLTIQRTEQRDSAMYRCASSSDRVETQYFGPGTRLLVL.

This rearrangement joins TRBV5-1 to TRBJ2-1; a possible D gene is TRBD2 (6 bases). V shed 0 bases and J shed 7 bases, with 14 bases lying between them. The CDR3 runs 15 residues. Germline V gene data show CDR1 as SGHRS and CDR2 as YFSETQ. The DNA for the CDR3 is TGCGCCAGCAGCTTGGCCGGAGGCGGGACTAATGAGCAGTTCTTC. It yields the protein CASSLAGGGTNEQFF. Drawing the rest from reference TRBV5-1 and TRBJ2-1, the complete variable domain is KAGVTQTPRYLIKTRGQQVTLSCSPISGHRSVSWYQQTPGQGLQFLFEYFSETQRNKGNFPGRFSGRQFSNSRSEMNVSTLELGDSALYLCASSLAGGGTNEQFFGPGTRLTVL.

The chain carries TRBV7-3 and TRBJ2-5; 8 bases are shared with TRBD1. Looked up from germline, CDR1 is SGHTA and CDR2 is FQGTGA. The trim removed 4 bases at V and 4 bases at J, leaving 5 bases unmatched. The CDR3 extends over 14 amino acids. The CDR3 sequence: CASSSTGGRETQYF. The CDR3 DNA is TGTGCCAGCAGCTCAACAGGGGGTCGAGAGACCCAGTACTTC.

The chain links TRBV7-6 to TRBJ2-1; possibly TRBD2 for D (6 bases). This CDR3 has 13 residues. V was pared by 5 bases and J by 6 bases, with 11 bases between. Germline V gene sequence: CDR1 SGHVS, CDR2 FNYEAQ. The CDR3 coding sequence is TGTGCCAGCAGCAGCCGGGGGACCAATGAGCAGTTCTTC. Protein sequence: CASSSRGTNEQFF.

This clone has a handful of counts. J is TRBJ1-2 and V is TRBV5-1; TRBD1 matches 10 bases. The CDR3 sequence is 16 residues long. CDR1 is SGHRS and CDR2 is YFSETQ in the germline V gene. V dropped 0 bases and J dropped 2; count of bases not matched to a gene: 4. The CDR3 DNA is TGCGCCAGCAGCTTGGGATTGGGACAGGGGAACTATGGCTACACCTTC. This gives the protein CASSLGLGQGNYGYTF.

CDR3 loop: CASSLGAGTNEKLFF. CDR3 sequence (DNA): TGTGCCAGCTCGCTGGGGGCAGGGACTAATGAAAAACTGTTTTTT. J is TRBJ1-4 and V is TRBV18, with a tentative D call TRBD1 (6 bases). CDR3 length: 15 amino acids. V shed 6 bases and J shed 2 bases, with 13 bases lying between them. Germline V gene lookup returns CDR1 KGHSH and CDR2 LQKENI. Based on the CDR3 plus reference TRBV18 and TRBJ1-4, the full variable domain is NAGVMQNPRHLVRRRGQEARLRCSPMKGHSHVYWYRQLPEEGLKFMVYLQKENIIDESGMPKERFSAEFPKEGPSILRIQQVVRGDSAAYFCASSLGAGTNEKLFFGSGTQLSVL.

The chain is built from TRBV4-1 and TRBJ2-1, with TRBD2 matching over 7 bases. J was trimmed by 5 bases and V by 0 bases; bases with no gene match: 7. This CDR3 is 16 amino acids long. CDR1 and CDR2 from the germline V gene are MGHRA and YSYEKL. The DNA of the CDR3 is TGCGCCAGCAGCCAAGAGGTCCAGCGGGGTCACAATGAGCAGTTCTTC. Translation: CASSQEVQRGHNEQFF.

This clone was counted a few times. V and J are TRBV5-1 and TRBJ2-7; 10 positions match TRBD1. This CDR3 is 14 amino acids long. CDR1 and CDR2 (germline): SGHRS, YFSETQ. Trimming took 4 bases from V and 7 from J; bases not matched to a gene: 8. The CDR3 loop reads CASSARTGGEEQYF. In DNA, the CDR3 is TGCGCCAGCAGCGCCCGGACAGGGGGAGAGGAGCAGTACTTC.

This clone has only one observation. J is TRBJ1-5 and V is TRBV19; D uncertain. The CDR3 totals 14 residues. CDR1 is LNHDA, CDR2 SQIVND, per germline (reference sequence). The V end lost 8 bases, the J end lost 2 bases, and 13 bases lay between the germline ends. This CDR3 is CASFGGRGNQPQHF. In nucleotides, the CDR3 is TGTGCCAGTTTCGGCGGGAGGGGCAATCAGCCCCAGCATTTT.

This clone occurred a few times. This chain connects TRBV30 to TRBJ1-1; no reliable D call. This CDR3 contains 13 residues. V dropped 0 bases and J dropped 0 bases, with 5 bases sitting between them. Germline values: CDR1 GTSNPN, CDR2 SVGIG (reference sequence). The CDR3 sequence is CAWSVLMNTEAFF. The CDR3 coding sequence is TGTGCCTGGAGTGTACTTATGAACACTGAAGCTTTCTTT.

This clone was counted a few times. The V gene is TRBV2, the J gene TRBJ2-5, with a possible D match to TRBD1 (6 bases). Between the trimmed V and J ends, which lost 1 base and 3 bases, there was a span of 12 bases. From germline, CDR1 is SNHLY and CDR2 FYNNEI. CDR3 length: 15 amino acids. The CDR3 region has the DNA TGTGCCAGCAGTGAAGGGGGAAGGACAGAAGAGACCCAGTACTTC. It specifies CASSEGGRTEETQYF. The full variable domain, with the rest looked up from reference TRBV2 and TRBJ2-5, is EPEVTQTPSHQVTQMGQEVILRCVPISNHLYFYWYRQILGQKVEFLVSFYNNEISEKSEIFDDQFSVERPDGSNFTLKIRSTKLEDSAMYFCASSEGGRTEETQYFGPGTRLLVL.

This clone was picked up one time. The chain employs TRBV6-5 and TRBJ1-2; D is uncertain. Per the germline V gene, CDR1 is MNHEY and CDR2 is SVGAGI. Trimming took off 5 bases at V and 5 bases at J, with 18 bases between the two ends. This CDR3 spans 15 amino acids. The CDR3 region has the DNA TGTGCCAGCAGTAGCGGGGTGGGCCTTTTTTATGGCTACACCTTC. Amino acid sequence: CASSSGVGLFYGYTF.

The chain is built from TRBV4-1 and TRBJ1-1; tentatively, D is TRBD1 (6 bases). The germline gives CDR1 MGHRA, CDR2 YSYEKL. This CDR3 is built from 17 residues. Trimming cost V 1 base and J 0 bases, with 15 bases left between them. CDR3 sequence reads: CASSQVGGGLLNTEAFF. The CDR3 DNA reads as TGCGCCAGCAGCCAAGTAGGGGGGGGACTCCTGAACACTGAAGCTTTCTTT.